This T cell receptor beta chain was profiled in a study of cytomegalovirus exposure and HLA in healthy donors (dated by TCRdb to 2016 to 2017). Broadly, across the study: According to an earlier analysis of 450 to 650 of the donors, some 180 million T cells yielded 90 million to 130 million unique TCR beta sequences and 276 Gb of sequence data. The study aimed to test whether signatures of past pathogen exposure could be identified by cataloging public T cell receptors. The study profiled the T cell repertoires of 550 to 700 subjects by immunosequencing and related them to cytomegalovirus serostatus. Of the roughly 420 genotyped donors, 70% to 90% were placed in the genetic ancestry cluster associated with self-reported Caucasian donors. Typing coverage varied by locus: about 629-640 donors for A, B, C, DRB1 and DQB1; roughly 520 for DQA1; nearly 610 for DPA1; 400 to 480 for DPB1. Roughly 300 gigabases of sequencing data and roughly 80 million unique TCR sequences made up an early release that covered several hundred HLA-typed donors. A later analysis re-analyzed previously published TCR beta repertoires from approximately 670 donors and added high-resolution HLA genotyping to study TCR occurrence patterns. To decide whether each TCR beta V gene segment behaved as functional or pseudogenic, an earlier analysis of some 580 of the donors relied on high-throughput TCR beta sequencing. All discovery cohort repertoires had been generated using a single sequencing platform. A later genetic analysis took genome-wide SNP genotypes for about 55% of the roughly 670 donors and used that subset as a discovery cohort. Rather than using new phenotypic data, the later analysis identified candidate immune exposures from TCR beta sequences and from how often those sequences occurred across donors. Among some 400 genotyped donors of the cohort, an average of roughly 230,000 unique TCR beta nucleotide sequences was sequenced per donor, of which about 18% were non-productive. Along with the approximately 650-subject first cohort, a separate validation cohort of 120 different subjects was used. About five DR-DQ haplotypes were treated as single units for association and clustering because of strong linkage in the cohort. Donor age, sex, ethnicity and CMV serostatus were compiled alongside the repertoire data. To predict cytomegalovirus infection status, the study brought together high-throughput TCR immunosequencing, statistical association of individual TCRs with disease status, and machine learning. Both class I and class II loci were covered by HLA typing, at four-digit resolution.

Turning to this clone: Its antigen is unknown.

In total, approximately 700 healthy bone marrow donors made up the cohort. At the time of sampling, every cohort member was nominally healthy, though immune exposures that went unrecorded were likely present. The donor tested CMV seronegative and was one of the 352 seronegative cohort members. Each donor provided a peripheral blood sample, and peripheral blood mononuclear cells were used for TCR beta sequencing. The Qiagen DNeasy Blood Extraction Kit was used to extract genomic DNA from the blood cell samples. There are 14 amino acids in the CDR3, from cysteine to phenylalanine inclusive. Of the read, only the CDR3 DNA is kept; its 42 bases are in frame from base 1. Trimming at the junction amounts to 7 bases on V and 4 bases on J, and the germline ends lie 11 bases apart. CDR1 and CDR2, per the germline V gene, are SNHLY and FYNNEI. General findings and caveats noted by the study authors: In a later genetic analysis, fewer N-insertions in productive TCRs were reported among donors in an Asian-associated ancestry cluster than the approximately 710-donor mean. A later analysis found that HLA-associated TCR beta chains were more clonally expanded and had lower generation probabilities than equally common non-associated chains. In an earlier analysis of approximately 590 of the donors, most TCR beta V segments appeared in productive rearrangements about 87% or about 30% of the time, broadly matching IMGT annotations. According to a later analysis, most CMV-associated TCR beta chains appeared to be HLA-restricted, and the HLA associations seemed to be driven largely by CMV exposure. In vitro tests confirmed that a few of the cytomegalovirus-associated TCR beta chains recognize cytomegalovirus antigens. The classifier was reported to diagnose cytomegalovirus status with high specificity and sensitivity in both the original cohort and the validation cohort. A later analysis reported that several top co-occurrence clusters appeared linked to parvovirus B19, influenza, CMV and Epstein-Barr virus. The only immune exposure information available for the cohort was CMV serostatus. It was suggested by the authors that the approach could potentially be generalized to other disease states and immunological phenotypes. A group of highly shared sequence variants was considered likely to be a technical artifact of the sequencing pipeline. The 87-base-pair reads could not distinguish some IMGT-functional V segments, including TRBV6-2 and TRBV6-3, so those segments were excluded. The cohort was sequenced for TCR beta chains only, and without alpha or paired-chain data the features that could be detected were limited. When HLA alleles, especially DR and DQ, strongly co-occurred, TCR associations were difficult to assign to individual alleles. Because some donors lacked HLA typing at each locus, the association tests relied only on the typed subset. Across donors, most TCR sequences were observed very rarely, whereas some public TCRs were present in many individuals. Specific HLA alleles were associated with roughly 17,000 TCR beta sequences at a false discovery rate of 0.05 in a later analysis. A further reported finding was that TCR beta sequences accurately predicted the HLA-A and HLA-B alleles for most subjects in the first cohort. Linkage disequilibrium might explain the correlated functional status among segregating V segments, but an unknown experimental factor could not be excluded. Approximately 18 rarely observed V segments, including chromosome 9 orphons, were excluded from the earlier analysis of some 590 of the donors because counts were too low. Presence/absence analyses assumed roughly uniform sequencing depth across donors, an assumption that may not hold. In a later analysis, TCR association rates were found to vary across HLA loci, with the most associated TCRs seen for DRB1 alleles and the fewest for HLA-C alleles. In a later genetic analysis, a missense DCLRE1C variant was associated with V-gene and J-gene trimming of TCR beta chains, and the association was replicated in an independent cohort. The study listed approximately 160 TCR beta chains as associated with cytomegalovirus.

Library generation was performed with the immunoSEQ multiplex PCR assay. The multiplex PCR relied on a mix of 60 forward primers for TCR Vbeta segments and 13 reverse primers for TCR Jbeta segments. A multiplex PCR assay on genomic DNA amplified the CDR3 region of rearranged TCR beta genes. Amplified TCR beta libraries were sequenced as 87-base-pair reads on the Illumina HiSeq System. The paper's processing steps were these. In a later analysis, some 80 million unique TCR beta chains were counted across the 500 to 850 repertoires, and approximately 11 million of these chains were shared by at least two donors. To remove PCR and sequencing errors, raw reads were error-corrected and collapsed into unique sequences using a nearest-neighbor algorithm that merged closely related sequences. CDR3 sequences were aligned to IMGT reference sequences to assign V, D and J gene segments. For a sequence to be retained, a match of at least six nucleotides was required to both a V gene segment and a J gene segment. A rearrangement counted as productive if the CDR3 had no stop codons and remained in frame with V and J, and every other rearrangement counted as non-productive. Following IMGT convention, CDR3 was defined as the stretch from the second conserved V-encoded cysteine to the conserved J-encoded phenylalanine. In an earlier analysis of roughly 580 of the donors, sequences lacking an unambiguous match to a single V gene segment were excluded. In an earlier analysis of approximately 560 of the donors, a V segment was called functional when productive rearrangements were above 56.7%, and segregating when the standard deviation between donors exceeded 5%. A statistical classification framework was built for diagnosing cytomegalovirus status from the catalog of TCR beta chain sequences. A later analysis assigned V and J genes by comparing TCR nucleotide sequences with IMGT/GENE-DB human TR gene sequences. Using the TCRdist pipeline, a later analysis assigned CDR3 sequences along with most-parsimonious VDJ recombination scenarios. In a later analysis, each TCR beta chain was defined by its CDR3 amino acid sequence together with its V-gene family, and reads lacking a unique V-gene family were excluded. A later analysis removed 500 to 650 highly shared, low-generation-probability nucleotide sequences to deal with suspected cross-contamination and a sequencing artifact. In a later analysis, a clonal expansion index for each public chain was calculated from normalized within-repertoire ranks of inferred template counts. In a later analysis, generation probabilities were computed with a VDJ recombination model fitted to out-of-frame rearrangements, and the resulting probabilities were checked against IGoR. Hypergeometric tests were used in a later analysis to score TCR-TCR, TCR-HLA and TCR-CMV co-occurrence, with a repertoire-size bias correction applied to the TCR pairs. A later analysis estimated false discovery rates by permuting HLA or CMV assignments 20 times. A later analysis grouped co-occurring TCRs with DBSCAN, adding TCRdist sequence similarity when clustering within HLA-allele-positive subsets. Repertoires with fewer than 30,000 or more than 120,000 public chains were left out of co-occurrence clustering, as were about five repertoires with anomalous nucleotide sharing. Held by TCRdb, this immuneACCESS table contains in-frame sequences only and omits some clones. Under half of the omission traces to an unresolved V gene where checked; the cause of the rest is unknown. V, J and clone size are those of that table, while D and trimming were read from the DNA. This sample's table lists 150,000 to 200,000 clones. Jointly, the top ten make up 1% to 1.5% of the sample.

The sequence derives from a woman aged 55-69 years in good health and CMV-seronegative. Sample: PBMCs. Rearrangement joined TRBV2 to TRBJ2-6; the D gene is not confidently resolved. This receptor carries the CDR3 CASTEAGGANVLTF. The DNA is as follows: TGTGCCAGCACCGAAGCCGGGGGGGCCAACGTCCTGACTTTC.